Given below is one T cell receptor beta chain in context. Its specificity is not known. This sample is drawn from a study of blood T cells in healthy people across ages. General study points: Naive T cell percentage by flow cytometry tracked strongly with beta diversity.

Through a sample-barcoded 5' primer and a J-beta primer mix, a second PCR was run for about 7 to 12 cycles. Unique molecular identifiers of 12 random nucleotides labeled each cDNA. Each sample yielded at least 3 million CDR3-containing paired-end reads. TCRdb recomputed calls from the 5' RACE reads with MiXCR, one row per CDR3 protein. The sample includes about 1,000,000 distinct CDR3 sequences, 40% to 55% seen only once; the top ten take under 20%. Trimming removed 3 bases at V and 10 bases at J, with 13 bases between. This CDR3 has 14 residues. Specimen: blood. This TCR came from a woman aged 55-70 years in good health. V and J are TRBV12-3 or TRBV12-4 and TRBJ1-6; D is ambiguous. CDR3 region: CASSLQVPGSPLHF. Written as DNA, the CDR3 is TGTGCCAGCAGTTTGCAGGTCCCCGGCTCACCCCTCCACTTT.